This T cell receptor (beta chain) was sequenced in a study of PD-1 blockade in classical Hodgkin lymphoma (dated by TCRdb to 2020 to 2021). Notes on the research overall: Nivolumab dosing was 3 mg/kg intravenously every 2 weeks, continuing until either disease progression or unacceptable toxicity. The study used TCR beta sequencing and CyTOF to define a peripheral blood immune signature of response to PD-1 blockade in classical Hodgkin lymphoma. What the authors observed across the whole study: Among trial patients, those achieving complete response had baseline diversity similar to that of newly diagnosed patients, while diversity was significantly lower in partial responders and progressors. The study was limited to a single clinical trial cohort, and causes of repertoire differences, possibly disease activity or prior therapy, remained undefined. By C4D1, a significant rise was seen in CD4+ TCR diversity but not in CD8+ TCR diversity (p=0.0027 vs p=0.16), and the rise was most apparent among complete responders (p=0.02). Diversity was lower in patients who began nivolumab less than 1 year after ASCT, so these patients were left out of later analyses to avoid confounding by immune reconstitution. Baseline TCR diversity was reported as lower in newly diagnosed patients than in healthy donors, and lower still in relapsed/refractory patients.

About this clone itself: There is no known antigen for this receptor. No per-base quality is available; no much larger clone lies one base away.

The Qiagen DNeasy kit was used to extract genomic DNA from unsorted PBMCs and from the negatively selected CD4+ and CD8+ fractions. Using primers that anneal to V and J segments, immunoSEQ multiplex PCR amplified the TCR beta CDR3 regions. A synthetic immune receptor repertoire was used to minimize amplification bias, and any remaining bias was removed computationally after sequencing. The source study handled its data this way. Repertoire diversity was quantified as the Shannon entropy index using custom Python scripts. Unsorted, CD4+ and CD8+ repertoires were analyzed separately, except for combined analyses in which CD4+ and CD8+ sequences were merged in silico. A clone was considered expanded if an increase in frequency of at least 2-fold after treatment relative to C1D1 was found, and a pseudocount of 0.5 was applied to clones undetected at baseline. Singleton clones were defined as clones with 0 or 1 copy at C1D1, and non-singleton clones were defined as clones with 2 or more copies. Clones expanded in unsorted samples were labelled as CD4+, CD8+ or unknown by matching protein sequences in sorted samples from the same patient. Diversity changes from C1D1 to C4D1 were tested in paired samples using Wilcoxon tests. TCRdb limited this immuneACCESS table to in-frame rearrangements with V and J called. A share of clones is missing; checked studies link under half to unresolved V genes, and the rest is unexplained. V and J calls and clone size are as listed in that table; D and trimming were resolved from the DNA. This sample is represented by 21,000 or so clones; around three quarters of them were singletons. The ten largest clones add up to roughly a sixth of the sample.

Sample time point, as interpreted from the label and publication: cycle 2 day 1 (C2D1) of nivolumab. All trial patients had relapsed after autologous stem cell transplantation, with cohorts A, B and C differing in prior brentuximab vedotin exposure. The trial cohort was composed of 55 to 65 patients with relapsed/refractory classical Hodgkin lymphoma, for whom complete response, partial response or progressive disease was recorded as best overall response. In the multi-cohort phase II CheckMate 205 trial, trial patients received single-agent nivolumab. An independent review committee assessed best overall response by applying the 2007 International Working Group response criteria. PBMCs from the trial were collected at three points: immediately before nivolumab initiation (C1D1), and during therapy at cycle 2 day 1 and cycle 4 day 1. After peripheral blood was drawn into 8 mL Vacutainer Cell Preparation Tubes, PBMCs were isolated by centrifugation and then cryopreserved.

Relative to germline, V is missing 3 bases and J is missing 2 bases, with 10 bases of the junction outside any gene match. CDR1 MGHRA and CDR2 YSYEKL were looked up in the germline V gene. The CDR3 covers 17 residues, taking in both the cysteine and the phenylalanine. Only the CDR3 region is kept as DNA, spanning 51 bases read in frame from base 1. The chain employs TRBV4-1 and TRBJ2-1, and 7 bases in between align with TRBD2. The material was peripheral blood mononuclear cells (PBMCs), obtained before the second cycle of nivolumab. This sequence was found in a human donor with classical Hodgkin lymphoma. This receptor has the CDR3 CASSHIFGGGPYNEQFF. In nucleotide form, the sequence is TGCGCCAGCAGCCACATTTTTGGGGGGGGACCCTACAATGAGCAGTTCTTC.